Here is one T cell receptor beta chain with its context. The CDR3 consists of 18 residues. After removal of 0 bases from V and 4 bases from J, the junction contained 15 bases not matched to a gene. The germline gives CDR1 LGHNA, CDR2 YNFKEQ. PCR involved 60 Vbeta and 13 Jbeta primers. Study processing details: A follow-up analysis tallied approximately 85 million unique TCR beta chains, 8.5 million to 14 million shared. The method was immunoSEQ multiplex PCR; TCRdb's version includes in-frame clones alone and lacks a portion of them. V and J calls plus clone size are reproduced from that table; the DNA served to infer D and trimming. Among around 200,000 clones listed, about 59% were seen once. The data originate from a study of cytomegalovirus exposure and HLA in healthy donors. About the study: HLA-typed donors contributed approximately 92 million unique TCRs, which were held in an early data release.

The sample consisted of PBMCs. The clonotype was recovered from a man aged 40-49 years in good health and CMV-seronegative. This chain connects TRBV4-2 to TRBJ2-7; 7 positions agree with TRBD2. Here the CDR3 DNA reads TGTGCCAGCAGCCAAGACGGTCCCCCTAGCGGAAACCTATACGAGCAGTACTTC. Translated: CASSQDGPPSGNLYEQYF.